This T cell receptor (beta chain) was recorded in a study of spatial heterogeneity in lung cancer. Overall study: Strong correlation linked TCR transcript counts in tumor regions to a T cell module score derived from matched bulk RNA-seq. Raw reads contained each unique TCR and UMI combination more than ten times on average.

Study-wide results and caveats: The estimated TCR-seq coverage of tumor T cells amounted to roughly 7% when looking at alpha chains and about 12% when looking at beta chains. In tumors, expanded intratumoral alpha and beta TCR counts tracked mutation counts.

MiXCR, run by TCRdb on the 5' RACE reads, gives a single entry per CDR3 protein. The data contain 18,000 or so distinct CDR3 sequences, about 6.5% of them singletons. The CDR3 spans 16 residues. The trim removed 4 bases at V and 0 bases at J, leaving 9 bases unmatched. From germline, CDR1 is DFQATT and CDR2 SNEGSKA (reference sequence). Indicated time point: sample taken at primary tumor resection. Tumor, nontumor lung or frozen PBMC supplied whole RNA that was sequenced unsorted. This clonotype was found many times. Its specificity is unknown. The rearrangement links TRBV20-1 to TRBJ1-3, with TRBD1 matching over 7 bases. This receptor was taken from a female donor with early-stage non-small cell lung cancer. This material consisted of lung tumor tissue, taken at surgery. CDR3: CSAMGRGQNSGNTIYF. The CDR3 bases are TGCAGTGCTATGGGTCGGGGACAGAACTCTGGAAACACCATATATTTT.